This T cell receptor (beta chain) was identified during a study of blood T cell repertoires in COVID-19 (dated by TCRdb to 2018 to 2021). A note on the overall study: Samples from collaborators originated in the United States, Italy and Spain and spanned both the acute and convalescent phases of COVID-19. The material from the prospective study consisted of cDNA or gDNA derived from T cells, B-cell-depleted T cells, or PBMCs. The dataset comprised deeply sampled blood TCRbeta repertoires from subjects exposed to, actively infected with, or recovered from COVID-19. The repertoires were released in a freely available public database intended as a resource for research on the immune response to SARS-CoV-2. Samples were obtained from the ongoing ImmuneRACE study (first 160 participants) and from over a thousand subjects provided by 6 global collaborators. Sample metadata almost always included a de-identified subject ID, COVID-19 status, age in years and sex. Where HLA class I and class II types were available, the types were taken from metadata supplied by the sample provider, not from assay-based typing.

The CDR1 and CDR2 encoded by the germline V gene are ENHRY and SYGVKD. The trim is 7 bases for V and 0 bases for J, with a gap of 9 bases between the germline ends. The CDR3 has 13 amino acids, counting the end cysteine and phenylalanine. Only the CDR3 portion is preserved as DNA: 39 bases, with reading frame beginning at the first base. The immunoSEQ Assay, a bias-controlled multiplex PCR, was used to amplify TCRbeta CDR3 regions from genomic DNA. The authors' analysis ran thus. Nucleated cell counts per sample were estimated from amplification of reference gene primers within the assay. To quantify the absolute abundance of each unique TCRbeta CDR3 rearrangement, sequence reads were collapsed and filtered. Productive Simpson clonality was computed per sample as the square root of Simpson's diversity index over productive rearrangements. This is the immuneACCESS table as TCRdb keeps it, with only in-frame sequences that have V and J called. A part of the clones is gone; compared with another copy, unresolved V genes explain less than half, and the rest is unexplained. The V and J calls and the clone size are those of that table, but D and trimming were determined from the DNA. The sample data list 200,000 or so clones, and roughly 80% of these were observed just once. The ten most abundant clones make up 17% of the sample.

This clone showed up just a few times. The target of this receptor is not known. It has no much larger one-base neighbor in the sample; base qualities were not kept. Collaborating institutions collected whole blood in K2EDTA tubes following their own protocols. For TCRbeta analysis, collaborator samples were shipped as frozen whole blood, as isolated PBMCs, or as DNA extracted from either sample type. Summary of the overall study and its limitations: The quantity of clinical and demographic metadata differed by source and by participant and was supplied without curation.

The chain joins TRBV10-3 to TRBJ1-1; TRBD1 could be the D gene, as 5 bases match. Material: peripheral blood. The TCR was taken from a man aged 60 to 75 with active or convalescent COVID-19. The nucleotides read TGTGCCATCAACGGGGGTATGAACACTGAAGCTTTCTTT. The encoded protein is CAINGGMNTEAFF.